This T cell receptor (beta chain) derives from a study of T cell responses to AZD1222 COVID-19 vaccine. Findings and limits, study-wide: White British people made up most donors, females outnumbered males, and clonal diversity was possibly underestimated.

Deletions cut 5 bases from V and 7 bases from J, with 9 bases between. The CDR3 is 12 residues long. For this clone: Antigen unknown.

Second-dose timings of about 4 or about 12 weeks were pooled. Sequencing used immunoSEQ multiplex PCR; TCRdb keeps in-frame clones, though not all of them. The sample holds about 140,000 clones, about 92% seen once. The source is an adult who received the AZD1222 COVID-19 vaccine. Sequenced material: peripheral blood, taken 28 days after the second AZD1222 dose. The V and J genes are TRBV12-3 or TRBV12-4 and TRBJ1-5; D unresolved. CDR3 residues: CASSLARQPQHF. Here the CDR3 DNA reads TGTGCCAGCAGTCTGGCGAGACAGCCCCAGCATTTT.